This TCR beta chain was recorded in a study of cytomegalovirus exposure and HLA in healthy donors. The PCR ran on 60 Vbeta and 13 Jbeta primers. Assay: immunoSEQ multiplex PCR; the TCRdb copy retains only in-frame clones and omits some. The sample lists about 160,000 clones; around 80% were seen once. The germline V gene encodes CDR1 MNHNS and CDR2 SASEGT. This CDR3 region has 14 residues. V was trimmed by 4 bases and J by 6 bases, leaving 13 bases between them. Material: PBMCs. The rearrangement uses TRBV6-1 and TRBJ2-1, with D possibly TRBD1 on 6 matching bases. The origin of this receptor is a man aged 18 to 35 in good health and CMV-seropositive. CDR3 amino acids: CASSGQGYGNEQFF. CDR3 bases: TGTGCCAGCAGTGGGCAGGGGTACGGCAATGAGCAGTTCTTC.